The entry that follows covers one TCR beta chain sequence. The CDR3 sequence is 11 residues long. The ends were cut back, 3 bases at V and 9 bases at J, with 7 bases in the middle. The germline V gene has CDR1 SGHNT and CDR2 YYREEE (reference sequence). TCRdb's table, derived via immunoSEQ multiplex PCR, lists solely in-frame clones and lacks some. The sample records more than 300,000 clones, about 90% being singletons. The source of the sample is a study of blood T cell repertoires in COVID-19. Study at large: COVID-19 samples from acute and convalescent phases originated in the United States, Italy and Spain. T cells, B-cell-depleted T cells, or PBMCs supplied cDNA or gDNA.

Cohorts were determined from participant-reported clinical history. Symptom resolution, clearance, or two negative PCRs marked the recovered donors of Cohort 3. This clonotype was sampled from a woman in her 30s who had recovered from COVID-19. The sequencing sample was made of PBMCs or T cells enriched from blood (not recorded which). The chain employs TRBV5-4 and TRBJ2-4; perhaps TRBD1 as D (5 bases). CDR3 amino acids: CASSSDTIQYF. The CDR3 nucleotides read TGTGCCAGCAGCTCGGACACCATTCAGTACTTC.